This TCR beta chain was sequenced in a study of blood T cells in healthy people across ages. Overall study findings and caveats: Whereas aged donors had fewer naive CD4+ cells, long-lived donors had more of them and higher diversity. Changes seen in expanded clonotypes were possibly confounded by donor CMV status left unknown. As age increased, TCR beta diversity per million T cells fell in a roughly linear fashion.

This clonotype was picked up many times. Its antigen is not known. For the second PCR, which ran for roughly 6 to 11 cycles, a sample-barcoded 5' primer and a J-beta primer mix were used. The template-switch adaptor, which had 12 random nucleotides, put a tag on each cDNA molecule. TCRdb passed the 5' RACE reads through MiXCR, listing each CDR3 protein once. Counted here are over 550,000 distinct CDR3 sequences, around 31% occurring once; the ten biggest clones make up more than 15%. V lost 6 bases and J lost 3, with 17 bases in between. From germline, CDR1 is DFQATT and CDR2 SNEGSKA (reference sequence). This CDR3 spans 14 amino acids.

The chain has TRBV20-1 and TRBJ1-2; unclear D gene. The TCR comes from a woman at least 80 years old in good health. The sequenced sample consisted of blood. CDR3 nucleotides: TGCAGTGCAACTGCGGGTCGGACGCACTATGGCTACACCTTC. The encoded protein is CSATAGRTHYGYTF.